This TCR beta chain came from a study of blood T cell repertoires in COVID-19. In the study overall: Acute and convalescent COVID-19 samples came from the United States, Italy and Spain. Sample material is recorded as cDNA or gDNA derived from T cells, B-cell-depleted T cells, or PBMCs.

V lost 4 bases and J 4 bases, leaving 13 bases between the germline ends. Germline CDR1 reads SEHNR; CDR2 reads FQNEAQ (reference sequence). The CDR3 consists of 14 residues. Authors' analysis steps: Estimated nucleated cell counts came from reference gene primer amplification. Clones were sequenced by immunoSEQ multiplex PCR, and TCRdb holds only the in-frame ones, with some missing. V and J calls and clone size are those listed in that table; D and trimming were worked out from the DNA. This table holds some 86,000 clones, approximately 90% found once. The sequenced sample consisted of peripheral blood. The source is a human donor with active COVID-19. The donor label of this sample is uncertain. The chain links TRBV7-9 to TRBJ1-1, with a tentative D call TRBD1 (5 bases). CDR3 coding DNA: TGTGCCAGCAGCTACGTCAGGGTTGGCACTGAAGCTTTCTTT. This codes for CASSYVRVGTEAFF.